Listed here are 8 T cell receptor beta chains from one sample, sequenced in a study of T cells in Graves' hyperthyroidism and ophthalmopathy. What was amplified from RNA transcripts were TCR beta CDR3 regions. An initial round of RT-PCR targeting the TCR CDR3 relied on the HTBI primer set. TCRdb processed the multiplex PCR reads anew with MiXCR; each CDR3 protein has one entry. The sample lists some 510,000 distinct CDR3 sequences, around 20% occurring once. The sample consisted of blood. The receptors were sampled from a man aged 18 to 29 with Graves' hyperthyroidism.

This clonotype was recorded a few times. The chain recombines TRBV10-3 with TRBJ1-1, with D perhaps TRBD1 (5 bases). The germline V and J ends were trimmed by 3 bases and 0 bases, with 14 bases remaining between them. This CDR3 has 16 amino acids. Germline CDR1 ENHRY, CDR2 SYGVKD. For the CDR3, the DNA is TGTGCCATCAGTGACCCCCAGACAGAAATGAACACTGAAGCTTTCTTT. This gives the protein CAISDPQTEMNTEAFF.

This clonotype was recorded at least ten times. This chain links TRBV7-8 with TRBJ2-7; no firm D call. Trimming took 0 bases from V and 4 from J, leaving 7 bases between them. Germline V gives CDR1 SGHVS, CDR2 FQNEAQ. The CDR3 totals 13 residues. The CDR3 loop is CASSLADKYEQYF. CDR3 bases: TGTGCCAGCAGCTTAGCCGACAAGTACGAGCAGTACTTC.

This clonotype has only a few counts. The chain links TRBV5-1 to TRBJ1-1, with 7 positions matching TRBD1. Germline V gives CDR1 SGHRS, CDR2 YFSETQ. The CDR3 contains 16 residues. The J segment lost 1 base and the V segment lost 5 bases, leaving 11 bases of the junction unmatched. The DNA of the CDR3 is TGCGCCAGCAGGACATCCTACAGGGGTGGGAACACTGAAGCTTTCTTT. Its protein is CASRTSYRGGNTEAFF.

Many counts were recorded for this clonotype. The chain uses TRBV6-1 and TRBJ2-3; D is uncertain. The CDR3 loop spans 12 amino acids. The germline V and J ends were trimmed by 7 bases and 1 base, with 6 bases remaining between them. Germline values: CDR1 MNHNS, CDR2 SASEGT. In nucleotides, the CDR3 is TGTGCCAGCAAGGCGGGCACAGATACGCAGTATTTT. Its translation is CASKAGTDTQYF.

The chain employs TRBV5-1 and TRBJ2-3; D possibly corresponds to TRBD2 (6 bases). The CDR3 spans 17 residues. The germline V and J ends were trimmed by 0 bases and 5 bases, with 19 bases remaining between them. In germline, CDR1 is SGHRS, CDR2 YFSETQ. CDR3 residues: CASSLAYLGGGEDTQYF. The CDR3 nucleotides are TGCGCCAGCAGCTTGGCCTACTTGGGGGGTGGCGAAGATACGCAGTATTTT.

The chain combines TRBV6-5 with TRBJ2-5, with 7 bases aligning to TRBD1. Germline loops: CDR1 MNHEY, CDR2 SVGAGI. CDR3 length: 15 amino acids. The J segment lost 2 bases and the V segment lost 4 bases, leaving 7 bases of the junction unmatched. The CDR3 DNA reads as TGTGCCAGCAGTTTCACTGACAGGGAACAAGAGACCCAGTACTTC. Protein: CASSFTDREQETQYF.

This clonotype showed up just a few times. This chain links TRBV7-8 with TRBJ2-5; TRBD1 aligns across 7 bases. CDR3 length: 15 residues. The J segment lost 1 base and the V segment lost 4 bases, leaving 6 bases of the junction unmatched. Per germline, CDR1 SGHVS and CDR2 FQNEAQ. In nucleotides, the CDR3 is TGTGCCAGCAGCTCAGGGGGACGGCGCCAAGAGACCCAGTACTTC. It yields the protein CASSSGGRRQETQYF.

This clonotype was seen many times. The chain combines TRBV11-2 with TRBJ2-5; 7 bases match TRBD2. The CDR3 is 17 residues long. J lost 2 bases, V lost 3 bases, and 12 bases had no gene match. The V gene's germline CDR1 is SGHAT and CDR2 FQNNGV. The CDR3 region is CASSFSSGRTRQETQYF. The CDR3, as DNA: TGTGCCAGCAGCTTTTCGTCGGGTAGGACTAGACAAGAGACCCAGTACTTC.